The sample holds one count of the clone carrying this TCR beta chain. Its specificity is unknown. The germline CDR1 and CDR2 sequences are LGHDT and YNNKEL (reference sequence). V lost 5 bases and J lost 11; bases outside the gene matches: 9. The length of the CDR3 is 14 residues. Healthy individuals of Caucasian origin from Russia, aged roughly 6 to 100, served as donors. This record belongs to a study of blood T cells in healthy people across ages. PCR was performed a second time for about 7 to 11 cycles using a sample-barcoded 5' primer and a J-beta primer mix. Unique molecular identifiers of 12 random nucleotides labeled each cDNA. TCRdb re-called the 5' RACE reads with MiXCR, one entry per CDR3 protein. This sample has some 760,000 distinct CDR3 sequences, with approximately 25% found just once. Study-wide results and caveats: Naive CD4+ cell counts and diversity both ran higher in long-lived than in aged donors.

These data were also reused for a study on T cells of mothers and their children. That paper notes: The sample comes from roughly 9 healthy Caucasian donors: mothers and children.

Material for sequencing was blood. The sequence derives from a boy under 18 in good health. V gene TRBV3-1 combines with J gene TRBJ1-1; 12 positions match TRBD1. The CDR3 nucleotides are TGTGCCAGCAGCTTCCGGGACAGGGGGCATTTGGCTTTCTTT. Protein sequence: CASSFRDRGHLAFF.